These T cell receptor beta chains were read from a single sample in a study of vaccination and CD4 T cells after COVID-19. The antigens for these receptors are not known. In TCRdb, the PCR reads were re-called with MiXCR into one record per CDR3 protein. The table has under 8,500 distinct CDR3 sequences, roughly 40% seen once. Sample: CD4+ T cells from blood, cultured in vitro. The receptor source for this set is a human donor in good health. The CDR3 runs from the conserved cysteine through the conserved F or W. Fields, in order: clone size, V gene, J gene, D gene, CDR3 DNA, CDR3 protein. A D gene is named only where the DNA matches it firmly. Clone sizes are given selectively: once, few, many, or a class where the clone is expanded.

few	TRBV20-1	TRBJ2-7	.	TGCAGTGCTAGAGGAGGGGGTGGGTACGAGCAGTACTTC	CSARGGGGYEQYF
.	TRBV2	TRBJ1-2	.	TGTGCCAAAGATAACCGGGACAAAAATCATCGACGGTACTATGGCTACACCTTC	CAKDNRDKNHRRYYGYTF
.	TRBV20-1	TRBJ2-1	.	TGCAGTGCTAGAGGGGAGTCCATAGGGAATAATGAGCAGTTCTTC	CSARGESIGNNEQFF
.	TRBV9	TRBJ2-1	.	TGTGCCAGCAGCTTCGACGGGCTCTACAATGAGCAGTTCTTC	CASSFDGLYNEQFF
.	TRBV6-1	TRBJ1-2	TRBD1	TGTGCCAGCAGTCACCGGACAGGGGTGGGCTACACCTTC	CASSHRTGVGYTF
.	TRBV12-3/TRBV12-4	TRBJ1-2	.	TGTGCCAGCAGTGCGCCTACGGGGAGGGCCTATGGCTACACCTTC	CASSAPTGRAYGYTF
.	TRBV20-1	TRBJ2-3	TRBD2	TGCAGTGCTATTAGCGGGGGGGCAATGGATACGCAGTATTTT	CSAISGGAMDTQYF
.	TRBV20-1	TRBJ1-2	TRBD1	TGCAGTGCTCCTCCGGGACAGGGATTTTATGGCTACACCTTC	CSAPPGQGFYGYTF
.	TRBV29-1	TRBJ1-2	TRBD1	TGCAGCGTTGACGCCCCGGGACAGTTCTACACCTTC	CSVDAPGQFYTF
.	TRBV6-1	TRBJ2-7	.	TGTGCCAGCAGCGCAACTAGCGAGCAGTACTTC	CASSATSEQYF
.	TRBV19	TRBJ2-7	.	TGTGCCAGTAGTCGGTCGGGGCAGTCCTACGAGCAGCACTTC	CASSRSGQSYEQHF
.	TRBV6-2/TRBV6-3	TRBJ2-7	.	TGTGCCAGCAGACCCGACAGGACGTACGAGCAGTACTTC	CASRPDRTYEQYF
once	TRBV2	TRBJ1-6	.	TGTGCCAGCGCAGACAGATTGGACCTCATTTCACCCCTCCACTTT	CASADRLDLISPLHF
.	TRBV19	TRBJ1-5	.	TGTGCCAGTAGTATAGTTGCGGATAGCAATCAGCCCCAGCATTTT	CASSIVADSNQPQHF
.	TRBV7-9	TRBJ1-5	TRBD1	TGTGCCAGCAGCTTGGGGACAGGGGACTATAGCAATCAGCCCCAGCATTTT	CASSLGTGDYSNQPQHF
few	TRBV7-2	TRBJ2-1	TRBD2	TGTGCCAGCAGCTTAGGGCTAGCGGGAGCCTACAATGAGCAGTTCTTC	CASSLGLAGAYNEQFF
.	TRBV20-1	TRBJ2-1	.	TGCAGTGCCAAAAAAACTAGCAATGAGCAGTTCTTC	CSAKKTSNEQFF
.	TRBV2	TRBJ2-6	TRBD1	TGTGCCAGCAGAGACAGGGCGATCTCTGGGGCCAACGTCCTGACTTTC	CASRDRAISGANVLTF
once	TRBV5-1	TRBJ1-2	.	TGCGCCAGCAGCTTGGCGAACGATAACTATGGCTACACCTTC	CASSLANDNYGYTF
.	TRBV27	TRBJ2-3	.	TGTGCCAGCAGTTTCCGGGGACCTAGCACAGATACGCAGTATTTT	CASSFRGPSTDTQYF
.	TRBV19	TRBJ1-5	.	TGTGCCAGTAGCCTTCGCCAGGGGAGGAACAATCAGTCCCAGCATTTT	CASSLRQGRNNQSQHF
few	TRBV20-1	TRBJ2-3	TRBD2	TGCAGTGCTTCCGGTTCCAATAGCGGGACGGATACGCAGTATTTT	CSASGSNSGTDTQYF
.	TRBV6-1	TRBJ2-7	TRBD1	TGTGCCAGCAGTACTGGACAGGGTTATACCTACGAGCAGTACTTC	CASSTGQGYTYEQYF
.	TRBV7-9	TRBJ2-7	TRBD2	TGTGCCAGCAGCCCACCGGGACTAGGGTCCTACGAGCAGTACTTC	CASSPPGLGSYEQYF
few	TRBV19	TRBJ1-2	TRBD1	TGTGCCAGTAGCCACTGGACAGGGGGAACGGGATATGGCTACACCTTC	CASSHWTGGTGYGYTF
.	TRBV2	TRBJ2-2	TRBD1	TGTGCCAGCAGTAGGGACAGGGAGAAGGGCGGGGAGCTGTTTTTT	CASSRDREKGGELFF
.	TRBV20-1	TRBJ1-2	.	TGCAGTGCTAGAGCCACCCCAGGGGCTCCTTCGACCTATGGCTACACCTTC	CSARATPGAPSTYGYTF
few	TRBV6-1	TRBJ2-5	.	TGTGCCAGCAGGCTAGGGGAGACCCAGTACTTC	CASRLGETQYF
few	TRBV2	TRBJ2-5	TRBD2	TGTGCCAGCAGGATGGAACTAGCGGGAGGGGCGGCCCAGTACTTC	CASRMELAGGAAQYF
few	TRBV5-6	TRBJ2-7	.	TGTGCCAGCGCCGGTCTGACAGGGAGGGTCTCCTACGAGCAGTACTTC	CASAGLTGRVSYEQYF
.	TRBV29-1	TRBJ1-1	.	TGCAGCGTTGGTAAGGGGGGTAATGAAGCTTTCTTT	CSVGKGGNEAFF
.	TRBV27	TRBJ1-1	.	TGTGCCAGCAGTTCCCTACAGGGACGGAACACTGAAGCTTTCTTT	CASSSLQGRNTEAFF
.	TRBV6-4	TRBJ2-1	TRBD2	TGTGCCAGCAGTCATAGGGAGGGGAATGAGCAGTTCTTC	CASSHREGNEQFF
.	TRBV27	TRBJ1-1	.	TGTGCCAGCAGTGTCCGGGACCGTTTGAACACTGAAGCTTTCTTT	CASSVRDRLNTEAFF
.	TRBV5-3	TRBJ1-5	.	TGTGCCAGAACCGCGGGGGAAAATCAGCCCCAGCATTTT	CARTAGENQPQHF
.	TRBV6-2/TRBV6-3	TRBJ1-1	.	TGTGCCAGCAGTTCCGACCTCGACACTGAAGCTTTCTTT	CASSSDLDTEAFF
few	TRBV10-3	TRBJ2-5	TRBD2	TGTGCCATCAGTGGCCCGGGACTAGCGGGGGGGCTAGGATCCGAAGAGACCCAGTACTTC	CAISGPGLAGGLGSEETQYF
.	TRBV6-1	TRBJ1-5	.	TGTGCCAGCAGCCCCGCCTCGGGCGGGTGGCCCCAGCATTTT	CASSPASGGWPQHF
.	TRBV7-9	TRBJ1-2	.	TGTGCCAGCAGCTTAGTAACAGACCATGGCTACACCTTC	CASSLVTDHGYTF
.	TRBV20-1	TRBJ2-3	.	TGCAGTACTACAAACCTGGGCACAGATACGCAGTATTTT	CSTTNLGTDTQYF
.	TRBV20-1	TRBJ2-3	TRBD2	TGCAGTGCTAGAAGCGGGAGCCTTACAGATACGCAGTATTTT	CSARSGSLTDTQYF
.	TRBV27	TRBJ1-4	TRBD1	TGTGCCAGCAGGGGGGGCGGGACAGGGGTCTTTCGTGAAAAACTGTTTTTT	CASRGGGTGVFREKLFF
.	TRBV20-1	TRBJ1-1	.	TGCAGTGCTAGAGATCAGCGTCGCGGAAACACTGAAGCTTTCTTT	CSARDQRRGNTEAFF
.	TRBV24-1	TRBJ2-2	.	TGTGCCACCAGTGAGCACAGAAACACCGGGGAGCTGTTTTTT	CATSEHRNTGELFF
.	TRBV2	TRBJ2-7	.	TGTGCCAGCAGTGAATATGAGGCGACACCGGTCGAGCAGTACTTC	CASSEYEATPVEQYF